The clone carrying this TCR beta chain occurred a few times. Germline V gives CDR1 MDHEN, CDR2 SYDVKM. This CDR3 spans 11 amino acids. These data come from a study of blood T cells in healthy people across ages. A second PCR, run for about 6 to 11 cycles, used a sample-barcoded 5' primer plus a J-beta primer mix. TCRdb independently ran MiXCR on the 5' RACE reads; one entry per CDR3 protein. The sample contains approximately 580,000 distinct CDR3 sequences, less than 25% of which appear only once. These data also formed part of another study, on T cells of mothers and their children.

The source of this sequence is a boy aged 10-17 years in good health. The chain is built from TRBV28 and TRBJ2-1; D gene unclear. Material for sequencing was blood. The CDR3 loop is CAVFSYNEQFF. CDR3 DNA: TGTGCGGTTTTCTCCTACAATGAGCAGTTCTTC.